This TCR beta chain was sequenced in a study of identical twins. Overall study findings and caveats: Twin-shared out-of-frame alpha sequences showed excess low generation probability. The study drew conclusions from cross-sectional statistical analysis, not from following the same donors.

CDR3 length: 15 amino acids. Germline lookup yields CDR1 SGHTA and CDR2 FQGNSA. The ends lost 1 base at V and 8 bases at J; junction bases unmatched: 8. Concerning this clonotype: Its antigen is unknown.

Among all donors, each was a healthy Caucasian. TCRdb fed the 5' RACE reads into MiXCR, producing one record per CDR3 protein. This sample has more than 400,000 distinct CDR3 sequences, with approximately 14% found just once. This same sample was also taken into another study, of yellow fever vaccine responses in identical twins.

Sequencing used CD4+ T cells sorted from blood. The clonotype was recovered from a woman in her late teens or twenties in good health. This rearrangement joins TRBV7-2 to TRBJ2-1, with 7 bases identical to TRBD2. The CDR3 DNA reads TGTGCCAGCAGCTTAGTGGCGGGAGTTCGGTATGAGCAGTTCTTC. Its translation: CASSLVAGVRYEQFF. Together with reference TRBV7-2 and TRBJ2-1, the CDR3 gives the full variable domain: GAGVSQSPSNKVTEKGKDVELRCDPISGHTALYWYRQSLGQGLEFLIYFQGNSAPDKSGLPSDRFSAERTGGSVSTLTIQRTQQEDSAVYLCASSLVAGVRYEQFFGPGTRLTVL.